This paragraph covers one T cell receptor beta chain sequence. This entry belongs to a study of blood T cell repertoires in COVID-19. Study-level information: T cells, B-cell-depleted T cells, or PBMCs supplied cDNA or gDNA.

The CDR3 is 15 amino acids. Trimming stripped 1 base from V and 3 bases from J, with 13 bases between. Germline lookup yields CDR1 SEHNR and CDR2 FQNEAQ (reference sequence). As originally analysed: Reference gene primer amplification in the assay estimated nucleated cell counts. Assay used: immunoSEQ multiplex PCR; TCRdb lists only in-frame clones, some missing. V and J calls plus clone size are reproduced from that table; the DNA served to infer D and trimming. Among a few hundred thousand clones listed, around nine tenths were seen once. Participant ages covered about 18 to 89 years across 24 US areas.

This receptor was obtained from a woman between 50 and 59 years old who had recovered from COVID-19. The chain uses TRBV7-9 and TRBJ2-7; D possibly corresponds to TRBD1 (5 bases). The sequenced material came from PBMCs or T cells enriched from blood (not recorded which). The CDR3 DNA reads TGTGCCAGCAGCTTAGTTCCAGGGCCCAACTACGAGCAGTACTTC. Its protein is CASSLVPGPNYEQYF.